This T cell receptor (beta chain) emerged from a study of cytomegalovirus exposure and HLA in healthy donors. Germline-derived CDR1 and CDR2 are SGHRS and YFSETQ. With 4 bases clipped from V and 3 bases from J, the junction kept 3 bases outside the gene matches. The CDR3 sequence is 15 residues long. Amplification used 60 Vbeta primers and 13 Jbeta primers. Repertoires were generated with immunoSEQ multiplex PCR, while TCRdb's copy carries only in-frame clones and drops some. The table lists 70,000 to 90,000 clones, 63% of them singletons. The V call is TRBV5-1, the J call TRBJ2-3, with TRBD2 matching 12 bases. Sequenced sample: PBMCs. This sequence originates from a woman aged 40 to 55 in good health and CMV-seropositive. For the CDR3, the DNA is TGCGCCAGCAGCACTAGCGGGAGGAGGACAGATACGCAGTATTTT. It specifies CASSTSGRRTDTQYF.